The TCR beta chain described here comes from a study of blood T cell repertoires in COVID-19. The CDR3 loop spans 15 amino acids. Germline CDR1 and CDR2: SGHKS and YYEKEE (reference sequence). Unmatched junction bases numbered 13, after V lost 6 bases and J lost 5 bases. Enrollees, about 18 to 90 years old, lived in around 23 US areas. Cohort allocation depended upon clinical history that participants reported. Sequencing used immunoSEQ multiplex PCR; TCRdb keeps in-frame clones, though not all of them. The sample holds 300,000 to 450,000 clones, around 87% seen once. The chain links TRBV5-5 to TRBJ2-5, with 7 bases that match TRBD1. The sequence was collected from a man aged 40-49 years in a cohort exposed to, infected with or recovered from COVID-19 (not recorded which). The source material was PBMCs or T cells enriched from blood (not recorded which). The CDR3 is CASTPRPTGWETQYF. The CDR3 DNA sequence: TGTGCCAGCACCCCCAGACCGACAGGGTGGGAGACCCAGTACTTC. Full variable domain (rest looked up from reference TRBV5-5 and TRBJ2-5): DAGVTQSPTHLIKTRGQQVTLRCSPISGHKSVSWYQQVLGQGPQFIFQYYEKEERGRGNFPDRFSARQFPNYSSELNVNALLLGDSALYLCASTPRPTGWETQYFGPGTRLLVL.